This TCR beta chain was recorded in a study of T cells after posttransplantation cyclophosphamide. The protocol was immunoSEQ multiplex PCR, while the TCRdb copy is restricted to in-frame clones and leaves out a portion. The sample includes 35,000 to 55,000 clones, none of them occurring once. General study points: Donor CD8+ memory clones often dominated recipient blood repertoires at later times. TRB clonality was highly associated with recipient CMV seropositivity and reactivation.

Looked up from germline, CDR1 is SGHTA and CDR2 is FQGTGA. V lost 5 bases and J 4 bases, leaving 15 bases between the germline ends. The length of the CDR3 is 15 residues. The table lists this clone with many counts. Its antigen remains unidentified. This related bone marrow graft donor gave peripheral blood on the day of marrow donation. Source material: PBMCs. The V call is TRBV7-3, the J call TRBJ2-1; possible D gene TRBD2, 6 bases. The origin of this receptor is a man aged 40-49 years in good health, CMV-negative, and a related stem cell transplant donor. Here the CDR3 DNA reads TGTGCCAGCAGCCCTGGGGCTAGCGCGTACAATGAGCAGTTCTTC. It specifies CASSPGASAYNEQFF.